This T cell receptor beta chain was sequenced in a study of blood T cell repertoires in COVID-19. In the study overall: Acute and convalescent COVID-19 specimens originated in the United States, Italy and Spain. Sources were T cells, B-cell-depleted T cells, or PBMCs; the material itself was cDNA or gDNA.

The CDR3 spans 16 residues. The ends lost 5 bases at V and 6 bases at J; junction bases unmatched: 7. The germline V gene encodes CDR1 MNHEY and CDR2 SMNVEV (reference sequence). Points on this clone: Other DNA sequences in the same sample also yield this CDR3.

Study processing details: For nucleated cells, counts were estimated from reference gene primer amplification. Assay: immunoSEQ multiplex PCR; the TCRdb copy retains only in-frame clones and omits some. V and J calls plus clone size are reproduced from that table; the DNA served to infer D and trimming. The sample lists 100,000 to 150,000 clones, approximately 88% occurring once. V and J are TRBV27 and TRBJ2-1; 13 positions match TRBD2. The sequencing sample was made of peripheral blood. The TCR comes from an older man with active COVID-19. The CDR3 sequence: CASSLRTSGSRNEQFF. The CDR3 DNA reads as TGTGCCAGCAGTCTCCGGACTAGCGGGAGCCGCAATGAGCAGTTCTTC.